These 18 T cell receptor beta chains were all obtained from the same sample, sequenced in a study of breast tumors, draining lymph nodes, adjacent tissues. Samples came from axillary lymph nodes draining the breast cancer. TCRdb re-called the multiplex PCR reads through MiXCR, storing one row per CDR3 protein. The table lists about 270,000 distinct CDR3 sequences, 30% to 35% of them singletons. Sequenced: axillary lymph node tissue. These receptors were collected from a female donor with breast cancer. Some clones in this sample may be carry-over from other donors' samples.

This clonotype was counted only a few times. A much bigger clone sits one base away, suggesting this may be a read error. The chain uses TRBV20-1 and TRBJ2-5; TRBD2 matches at 10 bases. Germline lookup yields CDR1 DFQATT and CDR2 SNEGSKA (reference sequence). Trimming cost V 1 base and J 4 bases; bases outside gene matches: 9. This CDR3 comprises 16 residues. The CDR3 bases are TGCAGTGCTAGAGCGAGAGCGGGAGGGGCTCGAGAGACCCAGTACTTC. It codes for CSARARAGGARETQYF.

Details on this clonotype: A much larger clone sits a single nucleotide away, making a read error possible. This chain links TRBV19 with TRBJ2-1; 11 bases match TRBD2. The CDR3 is 18 residues long. Germline loops: CDR1 LNHDA, CDR2 SQIVND (reference sequence). CDR3 bases: TGTGCCAGCAGCTTAGGACCATTAGCGGGAGGGGTGTACAATGAGCCGTTCTTC. The encoded protein is CASSLGPLAGGVYNEPFF.

This clonotype was counted at least ten times. The chain joins TRBV2 to TRBJ1-5; D is uncertain. Germline V gene sequence: CDR1 SNHLY, CDR2 FYNNEI. Trimming took off 8 bases at V and 7 bases at J, with 24 bases between the two ends. The CDR3 is 16 residues long. Written as DNA, the CDR3 is TGTGCCAGCGACGGATCGTCGCGGGGAGGCGGGCAGCCCCAGCATTTT. Encoded protein: CASDGSSRGGGQPQHF.

Many counts were recorded for this clonotype. This chain uses TRBV5-1 with TRBJ2-2; 12 bases are shared with TRBD1. V lost 4 bases to trimming and J lost 4 bases; unmatched junction nucleotides: 5. The CDR3 covers 16 residues. In germline, CDR1 is SGHRS, CDR2 YFSETQ. CDR3 residues: CASSPGQGASTGELFF. CDR3 nucleotide sequence: TGCGCCAGCAGCCCGGGACAGGGGGCTTCCACCGGGGAGCTGTTTTTT.

This rearrangement joins TRBV27 to TRBJ1-1; D is uncertain. The CDR3 has 13 residues. The germline V and J ends were trimmed by 4 bases and 4 bases, with 10 bases remaining between them. The V gene's germline CDR1 is MNHEY and CDR2 SMNVEV (reference sequence). CDR3 DNA sequence: TGTGCCAGCAGTTGGAGGAGGTTCACTGAAGCTTTCTTT. It yields the protein CASSWRRFTEAFF.

As regards this clonotype: At one boundary the junction diverges from the germline segment, which might be a read error. This sequence joins TRBV5-1 and TRBJ2-5, with D perhaps matching TRBD1 or TRBD2 (5 bases each). The germline gives CDR1 SGHRS, CDR2 YFSETQ. The CDR3 runs 12 residues. In DNA form, the CDR3 reads TGCGCCAGCAGTAAGCAGGGAGAGACCCACTACTTC. It encodes CASSKQGETHYF.

The table lists this clonotype with many counts. The V call is TRBV12-3 or TRBV12-4, the J call TRBJ1-3; D possibly corresponds to TRBD1 (5 bases). The CDR3 has 13 residues. V was cut by 6 bases and J by 5 bases, with 11 bases left in between. CDR3 in DNA: TGTGCCAGCAGGGCCAGGGCACGAAACACCATATATTTT. Encoded protein: CASRARARNTIYF.

The table lists this clonotype with a count of one. A much larger clone sits a single nucleotide away, making a read error possible. This chain joins TRBV6-5 and TRBJ2-1; D not resolved. The germline gives CDR1 MNHEY, CDR2 SVGAGI. Trimming pared 6 bases from V and 5 bases from J, leaving 5 bases between. This CDR3 has 11 residues. CDR3 nucleotides: TGTGCCAGCAGACCTCACAATGAGCAGTTCTTC. Translated, it gives CASRPHNEQFF.

In this sample, this clonotype turned up many times. The chain employs TRBV11-2 and TRBJ2-5; no reliable D call. Trimming left V 5 bases short and J 7 bases short, with 11 bases between. The CDR3 totals 12 residues. Germline CDR1 is SGHAT and CDR2 is FQNNGV. The CDR3, as DNA: TGTGCCAGCAGCGTGAGACGTGGGACCCAGTACTTC. As protein: CASSVRRGTQYF.

This clonotype is a singleton in its sample. One base away lies a much larger clone, so this may be a sequencing read error. This chain uses TRBV6-5 with TRBJ1-2; D is unresolved. Trimming shortened V by 4 bases and J by 6 bases, and 9 bases separated the two germline ends. Germline values: CDR1 MNHEY, CDR2 SVGAGI. The CDR3 sequence is 12 residues long. Here the CDR3 DNA reads TGTGCCAGCAGTTCTACAGTCCATGGCTACACCTTC. Protein: CASSSTVHGYTF.

There are many counts of this clonotype. The genes are TRBV20-1 and TRBJ2-3; D tentatively reads TRBD1 or TRBD2 (5 bases each). The ends were cut back, 4 bases at V and 6 bases at J, with 20 bases in the middle. Germline V gene lookup returns CDR1 DFQATT and CDR2 SNEGSKA (reference sequence). The CDR3 has 15 residues. The CDR3 nucleotides are TGCAGTGCTAAATACCCCGGGACCGTCTCTGATACGCAGTATTTT. It encodes CSAKYPGTVSDTQYF.

J is TRBJ2-5 and V is TRBV6-1; no clear D gene. This CDR3 contains 11 residues. V lost 6 bases and J 7 bases, leaving 9 bases between the germline ends. Germline V CDR1 and CDR2: MNHNS, SASEGT. The CDR3 loop is CASRFLGTQYF. CDR3 sequence (DNA): TGTGCCAGCAGGTTTTTGGGGACCCAGTACTTC.

V gene TRBV15 combines with J gene TRBJ1-4, with D unclear. Germline V gives CDR1 LNHNV, CDR2 YYDKDF (reference sequence). V lost 3 bases and J lost 8, with 13 bases in between. The CDR3 has 14 residues. The CDR3 sequence: CATSSYRTGEKLFF. CDR3 nucleotide sequence: TGTGCCACCAGCAGCTATCGGACGGGAGAAAAACTGTTTTTT.

V usage is TRBV7-3 and J usage is TRBJ1-5; 9 bases fit TRBD1. The germline V gene encodes CDR1 SGHTA and CDR2 FQGTGA. The CDR3 sequence is 16 residues long. V lost 5 bases and J lost 5; bases outside the gene matches: 10. This CDR3 reads CASSPDGTGRYQPQHF. The CDR3 bases are TGTGCCAGCAGCCCAGACGGGACAGGGAGGTATCAGCCCCAGCATTTT.

The chain links TRBV25-1 to TRBJ2-2; D unclear. The germline V and J ends were trimmed by 2 bases and 8 bases, with 15 bases remaining between them. CDR3 length: 15 amino acids. CDR1 and CDR2 from the germline V gene are MGHDK and SYGVNS. The DNA for the CDR3 is TGTGCCAGCAGTGAAAGCCTCGGGCAGTCGGGGGAGCTGTTTTTT. Protein: CASSESLGQSGELFF. Drawing the rest from reference TRBV25-1 and TRBJ2-2, the complete variable domain is EADIYQTPRYLVIGTGKKITLECSQTMGHDKMYWYQQDPGMELHLIHYSYGVNSTEKGDLSSESTVSRIRTEHFPLTLESARPSHTSQYLCASSESLGQSGELFFGEGSRLTVL.

Details on this clonotype: This sequence may be a read error, since a much larger clone differs from it by one base. The CDR3 does not close with the conserved phenylalanine or tryptophan, likely indicating a read error. V usage is TRBV6-4 and J usage is TRBJ2-2; 9 bases align to TRBD2. CDR3 length: 15 amino acids. V lost 6 bases and J lost 2; bases outside the gene matches: 4. Germline-derived CDR1 and CDR2 are MRHNA and SNTAGT. The CDR3 reads CASRALAGNTGELFL. Here the CDR3 DNA reads TGTGCCAGCAGAGCCCTAGCGGGAAACACCGGGGAGCTGTTTCTT.

Concerning this clonotype: This may arise from a read error, as a much more abundant clone is one base away. The conserved closing phenylalanine or tryptophan is absent in this CDR3, likely reflecting a read error. V usage is TRBV7-8 and J usage is TRBJ2-2; D gene uncertain. Trimming shortened V by 6 bases and J by 6 bases, and 14 bases separated the two germline ends. CDR1 is SGHVS, CDR2 FQNEAQ, per germline. This CDR3 comprises 14 residues. In DNA form, the CDR3 reads TGTGCCAGCAGTGACTCTTTGTTGGCCGGGGAGCTGTTTCTT. It yields the protein CASSDSLLAGELFL.

This clonotype has a count of ten or more. J is TRBJ1-4 and V is TRBV19; D is perhaps TRBD1 (6 bases). The CDR3 is made up of 12 amino acids. Per germline, CDR1 LNHDA and CDR2 SQIVND (reference sequence). V shed 4 bases and J shed 7 bases, with 7 bases lying between them. CDR3 nucleotide sequence: TGTGCCAGTAGTACGGACAGTGAAAAACTGTTTTTT. Its protein is CASSTDSEKLFF.